This is a list of T cell receptor beta chains from one sample in a study of blood T cells in healthy people across ages. Each CDR3 protein is one row after TCRdb ran MiXCR on the 5' RACE reads. The sample includes approximately 820,000 distinct CDR3 sequences, under 55% of them seen just once. Specimen: blood. Receptor source: a man aged 60 to 75 in good health. Both conserved end residues are part of each CDR3. A D gene is named only where the DNA matches it firmly. The size field is filled for only some rows; it gives once, few, many or a size class.

D gene	clone size	V gene	J gene	CDR3 protein	CDR3 DNA
TRBD2	.	TRBV12-3/TRBV12-4	TRBJ2-7	CASSYGGGGNAYEQYF	TGTGCCAGCAGTTATGGGGGCGGGGGGAATGCCTACGAGCAGTACTTC
TRBD2	few	TRBV7-9	TRBJ2-7	CASSYRTSGGPHYEQYF	TGTGCCAGCAGTTACCGGACTAGCGGGGGACCTCACTACGAGCAGTACTTC
TRBD1	.	TRBV29-1	TRBJ2-7	CSVDRGPPLYEQYF	TGCAGCGTTGACAGGGGGCCTCCCCTCTACGAGCAGTACTTC
TRBD1	.	TRBV4-1	TRBJ2-3	CASSQGTGVGTDTQYF	TGCGCCAGCAGCCAAGGGACAGGGGTGGGCACAGATACGCAGTATTTT
.	.	TRBV15	TRBJ2-1	CATSRDVQGPYNEQFF	TGTGCCACCAGCAGAGATGTACAGGGACCCTACAATGAGCAGTTCTTC
TRBD1	few	TRBV12-3/TRBV12-4	TRBJ1-2	CASSTGQGTNGYTF	TGTGCCAGCAGCACTGGACAGGGGACGAATGGCTACACCTTC
.	.	TRBV6-5	TRBJ1-2	CASSYKGDDSTTRYGYTF	TGTGCCAGCAGTTACAAGGGAGACGACAGTACGACTCGCTATGGCTACACCTTC
.	.	TRBV11-2	TRBJ2-7	CASSIRRQGGYEQYF	TGTGCCAGCAGCATTCGTCGACAGGGAGGCTACGAGCAGTACTTC
TRBD1	.	TRBV6-5	TRBJ2-2	CASSWDRTNTGELFF	TGTGCCAGCAGTTGGGACAGGACGAACACCGGGGAGCTGTTTTTT
TRBD2	.	TRBV4-3	TRBJ2-1	CASSQEGSGGYREQFF	TGCGCCAGCAGCCAAGAGGGAAGCGGGGGGTACAGGGAGCAGTTCTTC
TRBD2	few	TRBV7-6	TRBJ2-1	CASSLALAGGPNEQFF	TGTGCCAGCAGCTTAGCACTAGCGGGGGGGCCCAATGAGCAGTTCTTC
.	once	TRBV12-3/TRBV12-4	TRBJ2-7	CASSLGGPSSYEQYF	TGTGCCAGCAGTTTGGGAGGCCCATCCTCCTACGAGCAGTACTTC
TRBD1	.	TRBV12-3/TRBV12-4	TRBJ2-6	CASSFPGTGAGANVLTF	TGTGCCAGCAGTTTCCCGGGGACAGGGGCTGGGGCCAACGTCCTGACTTTC
.	.	TRBV24-1	TRBJ2-5	CATSDFTDRGVETQYF	TGTGCCACCAGTGATTTCACGGACAGAGGAGTAGAGACCCAGTACTTC
.	once	TRBV20-1	TRBJ2-7	CSAPHVARRLGEQYF	TGCAGTGCTCCCCACGTGGCGCGGCGGCTGGGTGAGCAGTACTTC
TRBD1	.	TRBV30	TRBJ1-2	CAWTQGGNYGYTF	TGTGCCTGGACCCAGGGGGGGAACTATGGCTACACCTTC
.	few	TRBV7-8	TRBJ2-7	CASSLPSSSYEQYF	TGTGCCAGCAGCTTACCTAGTAGCTCCTACGAGCAGTACTTC
.	.	TRBV6-6	TRBJ1-2	CASSPGGVSNYGYTF	TGTGCCAGCAGTCCGGGGGGTGTCTCTAACTATGGCTACACCTTC
.	few	TRBV4-3	TRBJ2-3	CASSRLGTDTQYF	TGCGCCAGCAGCCGACTAGGCACAGATACGCAGTATTTT
TRBD1	.	TRBV7-2	TRBJ2-4	CASSLGVQGADIRYF	TGTGCCAGCAGCTTAGGAGTACAGGGGGCTGACATTCGGTACTTC
TRBD1	.	TRBV7-2	TRBJ2-5	CASRGPGQGQETQYF	TGTGCCAGCAGAGGTCCGGGACAGGGGCAAGAGACCCAGTACTTC
.	few	TRBV25-1	TRBJ2-7	CASSETARAYEQYF	TGTGCCAGCAGTGAAACGGCCAGGGCATACGAGCAGTACTTC
TRBD2	.	TRBV20-1	TRBJ2-5	CSATSTSGGGETQYF	TGCAGTGCTACCTCTACTAGCGGGGGGGGCGAGACCCAGTACTTC
.	.	TRBV4-3	TRBJ2-5	CASSQEYTGVQYF	TGCGCCAGCAGCCAAGAATATACCGGTGTGCAGTACTTC
TRBD2	.	TRBV29-1	TRBJ2-3	CSVDGSGADTQYF	TGCAGCGTGGATGGAAGCGGGGCAGATACGCAGTATTTT
TRBD1	few	TRBV7-8	TRBJ2-7	CASSAPGQTYEQYF	TGTGCCAGCAGCGCTCCGGGACAGACCTACGAGCAGTACTTC
TRBD1	.	TRBV2	TRBJ2-3	CASSPNRGFGDTQYF	TGTGCCAGCAGTCCCAACAGGGGGTTTGGAGATACGCAGTATTTT
TRBD1	.	TRBV6-6	TRBJ2-7	CASSHGQGSFNEQYF	TGTGCCAGCAGCCACGGACAGGGTTCGTTTAATGAGCAGTACTTC
.	.	TRBV11-1	TRBJ2-1	CASSASGQGYNEQFF	TGTGCCAGCAGCGCGTCGGGGCAAGGCTACAATGAGCAGTTCTTC
TRBD1	.	TRBV7-6	TRBJ2-7	CASSSGQGFSYEQYF	TGTGCCAGCAGCTCCGGACAGGGATTTTCCTACGAGCAGTACTTC
.	.	TRBV7-6	TRBJ2-4	CASSPTVRGGIQYF	TGTGCCAGCAGCCCCACTGTTAGGGGGGGCATTCAGTACTTC
TRBD1	.	TRBV5-1	TRBJ2-3	CASSLLIGTGEDTQYF	TGCGCCAGCAGCCTGCTGATAGGGACAGGGGAAGATACGCAGTATTTT
TRBD1	few	TRBV12-3/TRBV12-4	TRBJ2-6	CASSFSLRAGGSSGANVLTF	TGTGCCAGCAGTTTTAGCTTAAGGGCAGGGGGCAGCTCTGGGGCCAACGTCCTGACTTTC
TRBD1	.	TRBV6-2/TRBV6-3	TRBJ1-5	CASSYSRAGQGNNQPQHF	TGTGCCAGCAGTTACTCGAGAGCGGGACAGGGGAACAATCAGCCCCAGCATTTT
.	.	TRBV7-2	TRBJ2-3	CASSLKVVGSTGADTQYF	TGTGCCAGCAGCCTTAAGGTGGTAGGGAGTACGGGCGCAGATACGCAGTATTTT
.	.	TRBV10-3	TRBJ1-4	CAIRPGSNEKLFF	TGTGCCATCCGCCCGGGGTCTAATGAAAAACTGTTTTTT
.	few	TRBV7-2	TRBJ2-3	CASSLFSTGSTDTQYF	TGTGCCAGCAGCTTATTTAGCACGGGGAGCACAGATACGCAGTATTTT
TRBD2	.	TRBV20-1	TRBJ2-7	CSASLAGGSSYNEQYF	TGCAGTGCTAGCCTTGCGGGGGGGAGCTCCTACAATGAGCAGTACTTC
TRBD1	few	TRBV20-1	TRBJ2-7	CSAGQASSSYEQYF	TGCAGTGCTGGACAGGCCTCGTCCTCCTACGAGCAGTACTTC
.	many	TRBV7-6	TRBJ2-7	CASSLVGGGRYEQYF	TGTGCCAGCAGCTTAGTAGGGGGGGGCCGCTACGAGCAGTACTTC
TRBD2	few	TRBV7-2	TRBJ2-7	CASSFSGGSSYEQYF	TGTGCCAGCAGCTTTAGCGGGGGATCCTCCTACGAGCAGTACTTC
TRBD1	.	TRBV25-1	TRBJ2-5	CASSDTVVTGAGQETQYF	TGTGCCAGCAGTGATACGGTAGTGACAGGGGCGGGTCAAGAGACCCAGTACTTC
TRBD1	few	TRBV2	TRBJ1-2	CASSGDSNYGYTF	TGTGCCAGCAGTGGGGACAGTAACTATGGCTACACCTTC
.	once	TRBV7-2	TRBJ2-7	CASSFRQSPYEQYF	TGTGCCAGCAGCTTTAGACAGTCCCCATACGAGCAGTACTTC
TRBD2	.	TRBV25-1	TRBJ2-3	CASSSRGGENTQYF	TGTGCCAGCAGCTCGCGGGGGGGCGAGAATACGCAGTATTTT
.	.	TRBV5-1	TRBJ1-6	CANSREARTPLIDYNSPLHF	TGCGCCAACAGCCGCGAAGCCCGGACTCCCTTGATTGACTATAATTCACCCCTCCACTTT
TRBD1	.	TRBV5-8	TRBJ2-4	CASSSGQGRYF	TGTGCCAGCAGCTCAGGACAGGGTCGGTACTTC
.	.	TRBV29-1	TRBJ2-1	CSVPGLNLGGEQFF	TGCAGCGTTCCTGGACTTAATCTCGGGGGTGAGCAGTTCTTC
.	.	TRBV30	TRBJ2-7	CAWSVLFGYEQYF	TGTGCCTGGAGTGTACTATTTGGTTACGAGCAGTACTTC
.	.	TRBV30	TRBJ1-6	CAWSVKRGELRSPLHF	TGTGCCTGGAGTGTCAAACGGGGAGAGCTTCGTTCACCCCTCCACTTT
.	.	TRBV15	TRBJ2-4	CATSSGAGANIQYF	TGTGCCACCAGCTCCGGGGCAGGCGCGAACATTCAGTACTTC